The sample holds one count of the clone carrying this T cell receptor beta chain. These data are taken from a study of blood T cell repertoires in COVID-19. Overall study context: Samples of COVID-19 (acute and convalescent) were obtained from the United States, Italy and Spain.

The germline V and J ends were trimmed by 3 bases and 4 bases, with 10 bases remaining between them. CDR3 length: 14 amino acids. Per the germline V gene, CDR1 is KGHSH and CDR2 is LQKENI. Source study methods: How many nucleated cells were present was estimated from reference gene primer amplification. TCRdb's table, derived via immunoSEQ multiplex PCR, lists solely in-frame clones and lacks some. V, J and clone size derive from that table, while D and trimming were established from the DNA sequence. Of some 150,000 clones in the sample, about 88% were seen once. This TCR was recovered from a woman between 70 and 85 years old with acute or convalescent COVID-19. The chain is built from TRBV18 and TRBJ1-3; D may be TRBD1 (6 bases). The sample taken for sequencing was peripheral blood. The CDR3 here is CASSPNREGNTIYF. The CDR3 DNA reads TGTGCCAGCTCACCTAACAGGGAAGGAAACACCATATATTTT.